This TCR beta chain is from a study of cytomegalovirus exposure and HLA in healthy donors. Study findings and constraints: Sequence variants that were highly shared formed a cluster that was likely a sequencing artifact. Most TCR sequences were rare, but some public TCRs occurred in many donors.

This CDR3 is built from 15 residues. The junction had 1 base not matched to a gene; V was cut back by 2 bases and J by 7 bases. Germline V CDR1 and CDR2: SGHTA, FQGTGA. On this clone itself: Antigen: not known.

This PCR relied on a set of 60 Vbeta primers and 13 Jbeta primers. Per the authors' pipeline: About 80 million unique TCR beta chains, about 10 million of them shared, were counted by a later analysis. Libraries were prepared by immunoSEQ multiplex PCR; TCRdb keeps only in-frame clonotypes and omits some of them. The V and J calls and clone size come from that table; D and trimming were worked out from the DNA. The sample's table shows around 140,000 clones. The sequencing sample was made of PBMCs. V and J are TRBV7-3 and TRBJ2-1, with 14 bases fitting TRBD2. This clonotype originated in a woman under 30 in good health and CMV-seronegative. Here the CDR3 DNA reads TGTGCCAGCAGCTTAGGGACTAGCGGGAGAAATGAGCAGTTCTTC. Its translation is CASSLGTSGRNEQFF.